This TCR beta chain was found in a study of control samples from healthy donors and cancer patients. Method: immunoSEQ multiplex PCR; TCRdb's copy keeps in-frame clones and lacks some. The sample includes approximately 220,000 clones, 90% to 95% of them seen just once. Trimming removed 2 bases from V and 2 bases from J, with 8 bases in between. The germline CDR1 and CDR2 sequences are MDHEN and SYDVKM. CDR3 size: 14 residues. The sequence derives from a man aged 50 or older in good health. The genes are TRBV28 and TRBJ2-3; the D call may be TRBD1 or TRBD2 (5 bases each). Source material: blood. As DNA, the CDR3 is TGTGCCAGCAGTTTAGTGGGACCCACAGATACGCAGTATTTT. This sequence encodes CASSLVGPTDTQYF.